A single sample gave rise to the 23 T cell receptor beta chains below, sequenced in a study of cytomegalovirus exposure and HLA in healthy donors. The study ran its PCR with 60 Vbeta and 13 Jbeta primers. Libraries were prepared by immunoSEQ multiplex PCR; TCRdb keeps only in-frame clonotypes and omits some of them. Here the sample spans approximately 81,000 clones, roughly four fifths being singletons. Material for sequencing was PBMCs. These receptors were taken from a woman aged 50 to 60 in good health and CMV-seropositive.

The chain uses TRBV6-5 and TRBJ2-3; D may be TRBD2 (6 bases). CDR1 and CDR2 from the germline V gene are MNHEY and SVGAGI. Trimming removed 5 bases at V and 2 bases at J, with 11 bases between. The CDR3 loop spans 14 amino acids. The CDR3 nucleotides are TGTGCCAGCAGTACGGGACTTCTCACAGATACGCAGTATTTT. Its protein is CASSTGLLTDTQYF.

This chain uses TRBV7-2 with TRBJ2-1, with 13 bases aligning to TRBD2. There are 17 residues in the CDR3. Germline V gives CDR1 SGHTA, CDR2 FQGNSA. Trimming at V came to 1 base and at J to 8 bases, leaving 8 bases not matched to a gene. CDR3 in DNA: TGTGCCAGCAGCTTAGGTCGGACTAGCGGGAGCATCGATGAGCAGTTCTTC. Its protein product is CASSLGRTSGSIDEQFF.

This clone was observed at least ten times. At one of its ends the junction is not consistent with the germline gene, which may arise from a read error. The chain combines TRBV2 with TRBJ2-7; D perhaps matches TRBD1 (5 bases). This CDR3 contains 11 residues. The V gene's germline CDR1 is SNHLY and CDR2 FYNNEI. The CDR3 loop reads CASSDRARRDF. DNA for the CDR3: TGTGCCAGCAGTGACAGGGCTAGAAGGGACTTC.

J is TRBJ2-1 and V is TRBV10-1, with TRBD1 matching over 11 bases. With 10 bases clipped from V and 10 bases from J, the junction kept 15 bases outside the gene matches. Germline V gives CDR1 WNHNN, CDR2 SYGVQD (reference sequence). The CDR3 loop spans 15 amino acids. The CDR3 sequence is CATNSGTGGAGEQFF. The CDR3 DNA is TGCGCCACCAACTCCGGGACAGGGGGAGCGGGAGAGCAGTTCTTC.

The DNA for the CDR3 is TGTGCCAGCAGCCCCAACCCGGGGGATACGCAGTATTTT. Protein sequence: CASSPNPGDTQYF. This chain connects TRBV7-2 to TRBJ2-3; possibly TRBD2 for D (5 bases). This CDR3 comprises 13 residues. The V and J ends lost 5 bases and 6 bases respectively, with 12 bases between them. Germline loops: CDR1 SGHTA, CDR2 FQGNSA.

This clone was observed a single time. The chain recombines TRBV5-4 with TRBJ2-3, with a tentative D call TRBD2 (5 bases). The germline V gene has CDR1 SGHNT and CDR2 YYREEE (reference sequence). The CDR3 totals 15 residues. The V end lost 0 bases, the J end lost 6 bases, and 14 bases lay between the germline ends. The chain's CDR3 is CASSLGLRTPDTQYF. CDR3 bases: TGTGCCAGCAGCTTGGGTCTGCGGACTCCGGATACGCAGTATTTT.

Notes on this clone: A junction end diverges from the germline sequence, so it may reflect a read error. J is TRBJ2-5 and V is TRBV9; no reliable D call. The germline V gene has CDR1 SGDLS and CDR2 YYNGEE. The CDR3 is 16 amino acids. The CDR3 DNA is TGCGCCAGCAGCGTAGCTACCGGAGTTTCCCAAGAGACCCAGTACTTC. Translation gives CASSVATGVSQETQYF.

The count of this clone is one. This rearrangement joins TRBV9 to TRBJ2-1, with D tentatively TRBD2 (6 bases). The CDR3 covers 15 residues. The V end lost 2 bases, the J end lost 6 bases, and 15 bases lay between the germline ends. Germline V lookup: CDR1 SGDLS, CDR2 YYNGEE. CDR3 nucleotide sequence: TGTGCCAGCAGCGTCACCGGGACTGCGTCCAATGAGCAGTTCTTC. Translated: CASSVTGTASNEQFF.

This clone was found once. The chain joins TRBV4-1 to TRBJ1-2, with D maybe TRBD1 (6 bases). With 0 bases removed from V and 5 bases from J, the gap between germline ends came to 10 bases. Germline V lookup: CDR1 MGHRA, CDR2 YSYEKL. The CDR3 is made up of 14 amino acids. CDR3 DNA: TGCGCCAGCAGCCAAGAATACAGGGTTTATGGCTACACCTTC. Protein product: CASSQEYRVYGYTF.

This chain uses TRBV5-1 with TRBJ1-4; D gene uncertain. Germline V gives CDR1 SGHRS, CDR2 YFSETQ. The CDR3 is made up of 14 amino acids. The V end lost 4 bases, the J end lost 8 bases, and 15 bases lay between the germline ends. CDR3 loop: CASSPGREGEKLFF. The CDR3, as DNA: TGCGCCAGCAGCCCCGGGAGAGAAGGCGAAAAACTGTTTTTT.

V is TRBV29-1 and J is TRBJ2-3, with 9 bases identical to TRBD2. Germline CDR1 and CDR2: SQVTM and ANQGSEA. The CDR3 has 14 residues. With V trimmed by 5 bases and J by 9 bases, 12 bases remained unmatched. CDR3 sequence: CSVIRLAGSPTQYF. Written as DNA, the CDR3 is TGCAGCGTTATCCGCCTAGCGGGGAGCCCCACGCAGTATTTT.

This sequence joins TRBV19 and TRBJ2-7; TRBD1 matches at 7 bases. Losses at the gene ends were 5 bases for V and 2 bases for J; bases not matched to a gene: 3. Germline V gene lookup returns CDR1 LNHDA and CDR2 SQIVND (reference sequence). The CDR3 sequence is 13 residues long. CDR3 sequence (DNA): TGTGCCAGTAGTCCCGGGACAGCCTACGAGCAGTACTTC. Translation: CASSPGTAYEQYF. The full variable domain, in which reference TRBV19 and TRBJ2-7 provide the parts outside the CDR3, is DGGITQSPKYLFRKEGQNVTLSCEQNLNHDAMYWYRQDPGQGLRLIYYSQIVNDFQKGDIAEGYSVSREKKESFPLTVTSAQKNPTAFYLCASSPGTAYEQYFGPGTRLTVT.

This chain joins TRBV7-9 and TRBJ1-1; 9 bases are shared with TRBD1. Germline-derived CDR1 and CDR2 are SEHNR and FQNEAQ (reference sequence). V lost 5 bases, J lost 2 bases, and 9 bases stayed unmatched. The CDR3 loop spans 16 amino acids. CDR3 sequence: CASSRTGESPNTEAFF. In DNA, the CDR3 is TGTGCCAGCAGCCGGACAGGGGAGTCCCCTAACACTGAAGCTTTCTTT.

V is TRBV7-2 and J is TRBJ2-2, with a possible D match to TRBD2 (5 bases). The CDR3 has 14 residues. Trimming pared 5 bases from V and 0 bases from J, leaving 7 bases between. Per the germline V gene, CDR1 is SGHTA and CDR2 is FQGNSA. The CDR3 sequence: CASSPGSNTGELFF. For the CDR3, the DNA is TGTGCCAGCAGCCCGGGATCGAACACCGGGGAGCTGTTTTTT.

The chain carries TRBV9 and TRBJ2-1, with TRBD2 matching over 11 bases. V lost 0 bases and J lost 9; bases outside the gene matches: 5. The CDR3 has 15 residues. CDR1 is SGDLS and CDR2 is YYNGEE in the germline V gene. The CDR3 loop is CASSVEASGRSEQFF. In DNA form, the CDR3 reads TGTGCCAGCAGCGTAGAGGCTAGCGGGAGGAGTGAGCAGTTCTTC.

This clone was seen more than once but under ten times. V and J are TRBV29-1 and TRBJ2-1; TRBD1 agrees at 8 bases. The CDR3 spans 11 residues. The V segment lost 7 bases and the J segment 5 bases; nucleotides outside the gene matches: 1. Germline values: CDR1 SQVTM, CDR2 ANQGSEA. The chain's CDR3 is CSATGDNEQFF. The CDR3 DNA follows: TGCAGCGCGACAGGGGACAATGAGCAGTTCTTC.

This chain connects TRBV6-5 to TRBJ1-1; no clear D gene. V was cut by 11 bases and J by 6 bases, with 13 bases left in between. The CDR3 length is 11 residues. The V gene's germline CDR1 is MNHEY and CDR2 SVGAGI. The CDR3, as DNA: TGTGCCTGCGGGTTACCCGCTGAAGCTTTCTTT. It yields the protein CACGLPAEAFF.

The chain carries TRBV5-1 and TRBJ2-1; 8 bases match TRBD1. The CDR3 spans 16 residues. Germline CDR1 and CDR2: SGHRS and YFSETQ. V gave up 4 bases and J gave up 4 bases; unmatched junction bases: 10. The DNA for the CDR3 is TGCGCCAGCAGCGTTACAGGGGGTCCCGCTTACAATGAGCAGTTCTTC. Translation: CASSVTGGPAYNEQFF.

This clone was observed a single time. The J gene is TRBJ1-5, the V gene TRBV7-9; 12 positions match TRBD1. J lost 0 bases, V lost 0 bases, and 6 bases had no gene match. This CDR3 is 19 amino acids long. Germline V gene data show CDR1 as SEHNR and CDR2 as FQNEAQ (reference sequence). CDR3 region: CASSLAQGQGARSNQPQHF. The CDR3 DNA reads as TGTGCCAGCAGCTTAGCGCAGGGACAGGGGGCGCGTAGCAATCAGCCCCAGCATTTT. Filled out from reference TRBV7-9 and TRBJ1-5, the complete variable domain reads DTGVSQNPRHKITKRGQNVTFRCDPISEHNRLYWYRQTLGQGPEFLTYFQNEAQLEKSRLLSDRFSAERPKGSFSTLEIQRTEQGDSAMYLCASSLAQGQGARSNQPQHFGDGTRLSIL.

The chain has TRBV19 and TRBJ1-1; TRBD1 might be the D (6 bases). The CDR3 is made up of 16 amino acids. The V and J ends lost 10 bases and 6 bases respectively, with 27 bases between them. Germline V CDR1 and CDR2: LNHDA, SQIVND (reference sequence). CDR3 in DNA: TGTGCCACTAACCCCGGAGGACGGGGGGCGCGGGCTGAAGCTTTCTTT. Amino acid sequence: CATNPGGRGARAEAFF.

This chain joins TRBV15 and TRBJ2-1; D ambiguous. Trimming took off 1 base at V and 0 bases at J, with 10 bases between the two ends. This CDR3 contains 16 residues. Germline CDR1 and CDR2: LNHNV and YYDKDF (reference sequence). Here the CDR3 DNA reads TGTGCCACCAGCAGAGTTCTGCGGAGCTCCTACAATGAGCAGTTCTTC. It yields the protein CATSRVLRSSYNEQFF.

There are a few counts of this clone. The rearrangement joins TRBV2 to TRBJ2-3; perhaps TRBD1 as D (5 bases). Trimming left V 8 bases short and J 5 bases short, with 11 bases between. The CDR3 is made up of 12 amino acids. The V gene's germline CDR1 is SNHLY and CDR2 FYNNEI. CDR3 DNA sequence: TGTGCCAGCGTAGACAGTTTAGATACGCAGTATTTT. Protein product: CASVDSLDTQYF.

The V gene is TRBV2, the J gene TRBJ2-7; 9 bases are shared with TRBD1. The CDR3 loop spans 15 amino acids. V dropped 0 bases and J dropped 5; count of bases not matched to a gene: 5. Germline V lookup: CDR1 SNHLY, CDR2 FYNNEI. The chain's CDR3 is CASSEAGQGLDEQYF. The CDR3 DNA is TGTGCCAGCAGTGAAGCTGGACAGGGGCTAGACGAGCAGTACTTC.